These 29 T cell receptor beta chains originate from one sample sequenced in a study of blood T cell repertoires in COVID-19. Profiled with immunoSEQ multiplex PCR; TCRdb holds only in-frame clones, not every one. The table has hundreds of thousands of clones, more than 70% seen once. The sample comprised PBMCs or T cells enriched from blood (not recorded which). All receptors derive from a woman aged 45-60 years who had recovered from COVID-19.

In DNA, the CDR3 is TGCGCCAGCAGCCAAGATACGGGGAAACCTGAAGCTTTCTTT. Its translation is CASSQDTGKPEAFF. The chain joins TRBV4-3 to TRBJ1-1; D is unresolved. V was trimmed by 0 bases and J by 6 bases, leaving 11 bases between them. Germline CDR1 reads LGHNA; CDR2 reads YSLEER. The CDR3 length is 14 residues.

This rearrangement joins TRBV7-3 to TRBJ2-1, with TRBD2 matching over 12 bases. The CDR3 has 15 amino acids. The germline V gene encodes CDR1 SGHTA and CDR2 FQGTGA. V lost 4 bases and J lost 8; bases outside the gene matches: 6. CDR3 bases: TGTGCCAGCAGCTCCGGACTAGCGGGGTCATATGAGCAGTTCTTC. Its protein product is CASSSGLAGSYEQFF.

The genes are TRBV19 and TRBJ1-1; D uncertain. Trimming left V 5 bases short and J 7 bases short, with 14 bases between. The CDR3 is 13 amino acids. CDR1 and CDR2 (germline): LNHDA, SQIVND (reference sequence). The CDR3 is CASSFPERGEAFF. DNA for the CDR3: TGTGCCAGTAGTTTTCCGGAGCGGGGTGAAGCTTTCTTT.

This chain connects TRBV14 to TRBJ1-2; D ambiguous. Trimming shortened V by 1 base and J by 3 bases, and 18 bases separated the two germline ends. The CDR3 length is 17 residues. The germline V gene has CDR1 SGHDN and CDR2 FVKESK. The DNA of the CDR3 is TGTGCCAGCAGCCAAGGAAATCCGGCCAATAGCTACTATGGCTACACCTTC. This encodes CASSQGNPANSYYGYTF.

The chain has TRBV21-1 and TRBJ1-4; TRBD1 was called by the table and not checked on the DNA. TRBV21-1 is shown as a pseudogene. This CDR3 comprises 17 residues. The CDR3 DNA sequence: TGTGCCAGCAGCAAAAAACAGGGGGCTCTTTGTAATGAAAAACTGTTTTTT. As protein: CASSKKQGALCNEKLFF.

The chain combines TRBV19 with TRBJ1-2, with D tentatively TRBD1 (5 bases). Trimming took off 8 bases at V and 4 bases at J, with 11 bases between the two ends. The CDR3 is made up of 12 amino acids. Germline V CDR1 and CDR2: LNHDA, SQIVND (reference sequence). For the CDR3, the DNA is TGTGCCAGTCGGGGGGAGCTCTATGGCTACACCTTC. It codes for CASRGELYGYTF.

V gene TRBV7-3 combines with J gene TRBJ2-1; D might be TRBD2 (6 bases). Trimming took off 6 bases at V and 0 bases at J, with 15 bases between the two ends. CDR1 SGHTA and CDR2 FQGTGA come from the germline V gene. This CDR3 region has 16 residues. The CDR3 coding sequence is TGTGCCAGCAGGGGGGAGGACAAGAGCTCCTACAATGAGCAGTTCTTC. It specifies CASRGEDKSSYNEQFF.

The CDR3 loop is CATSSWGVETQYF. The DNA of the CDR3 is TGTGCCACCAGCAGTTGGGGGGTAGAGACCCAGTACTTC. The chain links TRBV15 to TRBJ2-5, with D perhaps matching TRBD2 (6 bases). The CDR3 runs 13 residues. Between the trimmed V and J ends, which lost 3 bases and 4 bases, there was a span of 9 bases. Germline V lookup: CDR1 LNHNV, CDR2 YYDKDF (reference sequence).

This clone appeared a few times. The gene calls are TRBV7-6 and TRBJ1-6; D might be TRBD1 (6 bases). V was shortened by 3 bases and J by 5 bases, with 8 bases between the two germline ends. The CDR3 spans 14 residues. The germline CDR1 and CDR2 sequences are SGHVS and FNYEAQ. DNA of the CDR3: TGTGCCAGCAGCTTGTACAGGGATAATTCACCCCTCCACTTT. Translated, it gives CASSLYRDNSPLHF.

This chain uses TRBV29-1 with TRBJ1-1, with D perhaps matching TRBD1 (5 bases). Trimming removed 7 bases from V and 10 bases from J, with 16 bases in between. CDR1 is SQVTM, CDR2 ANQGSEA, per germline. The CDR3 has 11 amino acids. CDR3 loop: CSAERGFGAFF. In DNA, the CDR3 is TGCAGCGCAGAAAGGGGATTTGGAGCTTTCTTT.

Turning to this clone: The sample has other DNA sequences that encode this CDR3 too. V is TRBV6-1 and J is TRBJ2-3, with TRBD2 matching 15 bases. The CDR3 is 17 amino acids. CDR1 is MNHNS and CDR2 is SASEGT in the germline V gene. V trimming: 0 bases; J trimming: 3 bases; junction bases outside the gene matches: 1. The CDR3 sequence: CASSEAGTSGGTDTQYF. The CDR3 DNA is TGTGCCAGCAGTGAAGCGGGGACTAGCGGGGGGACAGATACGCAGTATTTT.

In its sample, this clone was seen once. This chain uses TRBV29-1 with TRBJ1-1; D is undetermined. Germline V gives CDR1 SQVTM, CDR2 ANQGSEA. V lost 7 bases, J lost 1 base, and 4 bases lay in between. This CDR3 comprises 10 residues. Written as DNA, the CDR3 is TGCAGCGGACAGAACACTGAAGCTTTCTTT. This encodes CSGQNTEAFF.

The chain combines TRBV29-1 with TRBJ1-2; D uncertain. The V and J ends lost 3 bases and 4 bases respectively, with 15 bases between them. Germline lookup yields CDR1 SQVTM and CDR2 ANQGSEA. This CDR3 comprises 14 residues. Written as DNA, the CDR3 is TGCAGCGTTGAGGTTATAAGGGAGGGCTATGGCTACACCTTC. Protein product: CSVEVIREGYGYTF.

The chain recombines TRBV9 with TRBJ2-7; D possibly corresponds to TRBD2 (6 bases). V was shortened by 4 bases and J by 6 bases, with 17 bases between the two germline ends. Germline CDR1 and CDR2: SGDLS and YYNGEE. CDR3 length: 14 amino acids. CDR3 bases: TGTGCCAGCAGCCCCCGGGACTCCCACCTCGAGCAGTACTTC. Residues: CASSPRDSHLEQYF.

The rearrangement joins TRBV28 to TRBJ1-4; tentatively, D is TRBD1 (6 bases). The CDR3 totals 15 residues. V shed 3 bases and J shed 3 bases, with 11 bases lying between them. In germline, CDR1 is MDHEN, CDR2 SYDVKM. The CDR3 DNA follows: TGTGCCAGCAGTTTGGGGGGGCAAGCTAATGAAAAACTGTTTTTT. Its translation is CASSLGGQANEKLFF.

This chain links TRBV20-1 with TRBJ2-1, with 7 bases that match TRBD2. Trimming took 3 bases from V and 4 from J; bases not matched to a gene: 9. Germline V gene lookup returns CDR1 DFQATT and CDR2 SNEGSKA (reference sequence). The CDR3 consists of 15 residues. The CDR3 protein is CSASELAAPYNEQFF. As DNA, the CDR3 is TGCAGTGCTAGTGAGCTAGCGGCTCCTTACAATGAGCAGTTCTTC.

The chain has TRBV7-8 and TRBJ2-5, with D perhaps matching TRBD2 (5 bases). Germline V gives CDR1 SGHVS, CDR2 FQNEAQ. Trimming left V 5 bases short and J 2 bases short, with 18 bases between. The CDR3 loop spans 16 amino acids. The CDR3 DNA follows: TGTGCCAGCAGCCTCGGCTCGGGGAGCGAACAAGAGACCCAGTACTTC. It is translated as CASSLGSGSEQETQYF.

This chain uses TRBV10-3 with TRBJ2-3, with D possibly being TRBD2 (5 bases). The CDR3 is 16 residues long. Trimming removed 4 bases from V and 2 bases from J, with 16 bases in between. Germline loops: CDR1 ENHRY, CDR2 SYGVKD. The CDR3 region is CAISGEGRSNTDTQYF. CDR3 coding DNA: TGTGCCATCAGTGGAGAGGGTAGGTCCAACACAGATACGCAGTATTTT.

The chain uses TRBV11-1 and TRBJ2-1, with a possible D match to TRBD2 (6 bases). There are 15 residues in the CDR3. V was trimmed by 0 bases and J by 3 bases, leaving 9 bases between them. Germline V CDR1 and CDR2: SGHAT, FQDESV (reference sequence). The CDR3 loop is CASSLAAGGYNEQFF. The CDR3 bases are TGTGCCAGCAGCTTAGCAGCGGGCGGCTACAATGAGCAGTTCTTC. The whole variable domain, filled in from reference TRBV11-1 and TRBJ2-1, reads EAEVAQSPRYKITEKSQAVAFWCDPISGHATLYWYRQILGQGPELLVQFQDESVVDDSQLPKDRFSAERLKGVDSTLKIQPAELGDSAMYLCASSLAAGGYNEQFFGPGTRLTVL.

The rearrangement joins TRBV27 to TRBJ2-5, with a tentative D call TRBD2 (5 bases). Germline lookup yields CDR1 MNHEY and CDR2 SMNVEV (reference sequence). The CDR3 spans 11 residues. Trimming removed 4 bases at V and 7 bases at J, with 7 bases between. CDR3 loop: CASSSRGTQYF. The CDR3 nucleotides read TGTGCCAGCAGTTCTCGGGGGACCCAGTACTTC.

This clone was counted between two and nine times. V gene TRBV7-3 combines with J gene TRBJ2-1; 7 bases are shared with TRBD2. V dropped 5 bases and J dropped 1; count of bases not matched to a gene: 5. Germline loops: CDR1 SGHTA, CDR2 FQGTGA. CDR3 length equals 15 residues. In DNA, the CDR3 is TGTGCCAGCAGCCCGCCGGGACTATCCTACAATGAGCAGTTCTTC. It encodes CASSPPGLSYNEQFF.

This sequence joins TRBV25-1 and TRBJ1-2; TRBD1 might be the D (6 bases). The CDR3 has 12 amino acids. Germline V gene sequence: CDR1 MGHDK, CDR2 SYGVNS. Trimming took off 5 bases at V and 7 bases at J, with 11 bases between the two ends. CDR3 nucleotides: TGTGCCAGCAGTAGGGGGAATGGTGGCTACACCTTC. It codes for CASSRGNGGYTF.

The rearrangement joins TRBV19 to TRBJ2-5; weak D call: TRBD2 (8 bases). The germline V gene encodes CDR1 LNHDA and CDR2 SQIVND (reference sequence). Trimming removed 0 bases from V and 7 bases from J, with 24 bases in between. CDR3 length: 18 residues. The CDR3 sequence is CASSIDGGGAGAGVTQYF. The DNA of the CDR3 is TGTGCCAGTAGTATAGATGGAGGGGGCGCGGGAGCGGGAGTGACCCAGTACTTC.

This rearrangement joins TRBV11-2 to TRBJ1-1; no clear D. The ends were cut back, 5 bases at V and 7 bases at J, with 11 bases in the middle. Germline CDR1 and CDR2: SGHAT and FQNNGV. CDR3 length equals 12 residues. The CDR3 spells CASSANSLEAFF. In DNA form, the CDR3 reads TGTGCCAGCAGCGCCAACAGCCTTGAAGCTTTCTTT.

The chain combines TRBV6-4 with TRBJ2-3, with D possibly being TRBD2 (5 bases). Germline V CDR1 and CDR2: MRHNA, SNTAGT. CDR3 size: 12 residues. Deletions cut 4 bases from V and 5 bases from J, with 7 bases between. CDR3 sequence reads: CASSAEGDTQYF. CDR3 coding DNA: TGTGCCAGCAGTGCCGAGGGAGATACGCAGTATTTT.

The chain combines TRBV4-1 with TRBJ2-2; D gene uncertain. The CDR3 runs to 14 residues. The germline V and J ends were trimmed by 3 bases and 4 bases, with 9 bases remaining between them. Germline V gives CDR1 MGHRA, CDR2 YSYEKL. The CDR3 nucleotides read TGCGCCAGCAGCCACGCCCAGTTCACCGGGGAGCTGTTTTTT. Translated, it gives CASSHAQFTGELFF.

The V call is TRBV4-1, the J call TRBJ2-2; 9 bases are a match to TRBD1. The CDR3 is 15 residues long. Germline V lookup: CDR1 MGHRA, CDR2 YSYEKL. J was trimmed by 6 bases and V by 4 bases; bases with no gene match: 6. The CDR3 DNA follows: TGCGCCAGCAGCCTGGGACAGGGACGATCCGGGGAGCTGTTTTTT. It is translated as CASSLGQGRSGELFF.

J is TRBJ1-5 and V is TRBV7-2; 7 positions match TRBD1. The V gene's germline CDR1 is SGHTA and CDR2 FQGNSA. The CDR3 consists of 14 residues. J lost 3 bases, V lost 6 bases, and 5 bases had no gene match. CDR3 nucleotides: TGTGCCAGCAGTCCCGACAGGGTCAATCAGCCCCAGCATTTT. It yields the protein CASSPDRVNQPQHF. The full variable domain, in which reference TRBV7-2 and TRBJ1-5 provide the parts outside the CDR3, is GAGVSQSPSNKVTEKGKDVELRCDPISGHTALYWYRQSLGQGLEFLIYFQGNSAPDKSGLPSDRFSAERTGGSVSTLTIQRTQQEDSAVYLCASSPDRVNQPQHFGDGTRLSIL.

The CDR3 protein is CASSVTDRPGGQPQHF. The CDR3 nucleotides read TGTGCCAGCAGCGTAACGGACAGGCCAGGTGGGCAGCCCCAGCATTTT. The J gene is TRBJ1-5, the V gene TRBV9, with 7 nucleotides matching TRBD1. J lost 7 bases, V lost 1 base, and 11 bases had no gene match. This CDR3 contains 16 residues. Per the germline V gene, CDR1 is SGDLS and CDR2 is YYNGEE. Drawing the rest from reference TRBV9 and TRBJ1-5, the complete variable domain is DSGVTQTPKHLITATGQRVTLRCSPRSGDLSVYWYQQSLDQGLQFLIQYYNGEERAKGNILERFSAQQFPDLHSELNLSSLELGDSALYFCASSVTDRPGGQPQHFGDGTRLSIL.